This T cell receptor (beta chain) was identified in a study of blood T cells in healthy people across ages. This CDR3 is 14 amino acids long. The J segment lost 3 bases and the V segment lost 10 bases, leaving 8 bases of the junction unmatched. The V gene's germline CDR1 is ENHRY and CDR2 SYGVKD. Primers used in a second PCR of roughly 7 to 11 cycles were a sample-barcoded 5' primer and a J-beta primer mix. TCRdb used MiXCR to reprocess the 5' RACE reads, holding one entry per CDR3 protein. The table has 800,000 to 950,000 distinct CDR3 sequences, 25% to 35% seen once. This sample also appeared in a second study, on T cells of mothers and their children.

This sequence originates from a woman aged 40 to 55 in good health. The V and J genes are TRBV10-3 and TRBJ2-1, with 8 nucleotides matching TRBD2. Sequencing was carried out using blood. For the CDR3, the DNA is TGTGCCACCACTAGCGGTGGGATCTACAATGAGCAGTTCTTC. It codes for CATTSGGIYNEQFF.